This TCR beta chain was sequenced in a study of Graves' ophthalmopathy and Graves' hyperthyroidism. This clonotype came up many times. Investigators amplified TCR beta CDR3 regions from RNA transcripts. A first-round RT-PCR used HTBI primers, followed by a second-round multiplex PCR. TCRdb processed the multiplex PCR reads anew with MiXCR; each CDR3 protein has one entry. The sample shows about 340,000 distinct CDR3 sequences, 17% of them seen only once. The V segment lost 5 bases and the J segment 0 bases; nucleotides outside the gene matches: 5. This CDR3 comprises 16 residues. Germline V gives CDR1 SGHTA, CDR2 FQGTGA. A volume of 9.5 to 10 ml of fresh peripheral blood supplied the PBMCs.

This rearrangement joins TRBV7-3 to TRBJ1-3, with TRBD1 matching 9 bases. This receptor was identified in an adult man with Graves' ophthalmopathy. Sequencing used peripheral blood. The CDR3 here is CASSQTGGTSGNTIYF. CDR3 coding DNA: TGTGCCAGCAGCCAGACAGGGGGTACCTCTGGAAACACCATATATTTT.